One TCR beta chain is described in this entry. The data belong to a study of blood T cell repertoires in COVID-19. About the research overall: The United States, Italy and Spain provided the acute and convalescent COVID-19 samples.

Per the authors' pipeline: Nucleated cell counts were estimated from reference gene primer amplification. Data came from immunoSEQ multiplex PCR; TCRdb stores just in-frame clones and leaves some out. V, J and clone size were drawn from that table, and D and trimming were deduced from the DNA. The sample comprises under 250,000 clones, 80% to 95% of which are singletons, and around 0.84% rests with the top ten. Patients from Seattle were sampled longitudinally, starting during active infection. V was shortened by 5 bases and J by 1 base, with 15 bases between the two germline ends. CDR1 is SGHTA and CDR2 is FQGNSA in the germline V gene. The length of the CDR3 is 16 residues.

V usage is TRBV7-2 and J usage is TRBJ2-1; possibly TRBD2 for D (5 bases). Sample: peripheral blood. This TCR derives from a man aged 60 to 69 with COVID-19, enrolled during active disease. The CDR3 spells CASSPKSGASYNEQFF. In nucleotides, the CDR3 is TGTGCCAGCAGCCCCAAGAGCGGAGCATCCTACAATGAGCAGTTCTTC.